The TCR beta chain described here comes from a study of cytomegalovirus exposure and HLA in healthy donors. The V end lost 10 bases, the J end lost 3 bases, and 12 bases lay between the germline ends. CDR3 length equals 12 residues. CDR1 is MNHEY, CDR2 SVGAGI, per germline. Donors sampled were nominally healthy, though unrecorded immune exposures were likely. Notes on this clone: Its antigen remains unknown.

Primers for the PCR totalled 60 Vbeta and 13 Jbeta. TCRdb keeps only in-frame clones here, not all; method: immunoSEQ multiplex PCR. The data show about 160,000 clones, 80% to 85% seen once. Study results and caveats: A cluster of highly shared sequence variants was likely a sequencing artifact.

This TCR came from a male donor in good health and CMV-seropositive. Sequenced input: PBMCs. This chain connects TRBV6-5 to TRBJ1-2; D remains ambiguous. The CDR3 region is CATAGTDYGYTF. The DNA for the CDR3 is TGTGCCACCGCCGGTACGGACTATGGCTACACCTTC.